This is a list of T cell receptor beta chains from one sample in a study of T cell responses to AZD1222 COVID-19 vaccine. TCRdb keeps only in-frame clones here, not all; method: immunoSEQ multiplex PCR. The sample yields about 150,000 clones, less than 90% seen once. Specimen: peripheral blood, collected on day 0 of MenACWY control vaccination. The receptors stem from an adult in good health. Each CDR3 is given with its conserved first and last residue. Fields, in order: CDR3 protein, J gene, V gene.

CDR3: CASKSDSRNSPLHF
J: TRBJ1-6
V: TRBV2

CDR3: CASRDARTEAFF
J: TRBJ1-1
V: TRBV2

CDR3: CASSLERKGGYTF
J: TRBJ1-2
V: TRBV12-3/TRBV12-4

CDR3: CASNRGQTNYGYTF
J: TRBJ1-2
V: TRBV6-6

CDR3: CSVEVGAATGELFF
J: TRBJ2-2
V: TRBV29-1

CDR3: CASSPRGSIYEQYF
J: TRBJ2-7
V: TRBV7-9

CDR3: CSVRKSGEGVYDEQFF
J: TRBJ2-1
V: TRBV29-1

CDR3: CASRGTLDTEAFF
J: TRBJ1-1
V: TRBV6-5

CDR3: CASSLDGVYNEQFF
J: TRBJ2-1
V: TRBV11-3

CDR3: CASSTGQMNEQFF
J: TRBJ2-1
V: TRBV11-3

CDR3: CATSPAGPRVSNQPQHF
J: TRBJ1-5
V: TRBV15

CDR3: CASSVVGGGGNTGELFF
J: TRBJ2-2
V: TRBV9

CDR3: CASSAGGGTSGHEQYF
J: TRBJ2-7
V: TRBV7-8

CDR3: CASSLAGTGRGGEKLFF
J: TRBJ1-4
V: TRBV5-1

CDR3: CASSRDSIGGPFF
J: TRBJ2-1
V: TRBV11-2

CDR3: CASSGSGGGYTF
J: TRBJ1-2
V: TRBV9

CDR3: CASSLGTRTNEKLFF
J: TRBJ1-4
V: TRBV28

CDR3: CSVAGQPYEQYF
J: TRBJ2-7
V: TRBV29-1

CDR3: CASSFKGSTDTQYF
J: TRBJ2-3
V: TRBV5-5

CDR3: CASRPGRGGEKLFF
J: TRBJ1-4
V: TRBV7-9

CDR3: CASSKGGESYNSPLHF
J: TRBJ1-6
V: TRBV7-2

CDR3: CASSGLETQYF
J: TRBJ2-5
V: TRBV25-1

CDR3: CASSQDRGGWYGYTF
J: TRBJ1-2
V: TRBV4-1

CDR3: CASSLNSGRSTDTQYF
J: TRBJ2-3
V: TRBV7-3

CDR3: CASSLLLGTQYF
J: TRBJ2-3
V: TRBV11-2

CDR3: CASSSGVGSGNTIYF
J: TRBJ1-3
V: TRBV7-7

CDR3: CASSLARTSGDTYEQYF
J: TRBJ2-7
V: TRBV7-6

CDR3: CASRDRGPMNYGYTF
J: TRBJ1-2
V: TRBV19

CDR3: CASRDKQETQYF
J: TRBJ2-5
V: TRBV7-9

CDR3: CASSPRLAGSDEQFF
J: TRBJ2-1
V: TRBV7-2

CDR3: CASNIGKWGRAGELFF
J: TRBJ2-2
V: TRBV7-2

CDR3: CASSQFGRGDEKLFF
J: TRBJ1-4
V: TRBV4-3

CDR3: CATKGLANYGYTF
J: TRBJ1-2
V: TRBV19

CDR3: CASSPSAGSNQPQHF
J: TRBJ1-5
V: TRBV28

CDR3: CASSLRWAGPAYEQYF
J: TRBJ2-7
V: TRBV13

CDR3: CASSLSLGGTYGYTF
J: TRBJ1-2
V: TRBV27

CDR3: CASSPPGQGSYNEQFF
J: TRBJ2-1
V: TRBV5-1

CDR3: CASSHGQGINYGYTF
J: TRBJ1-2
V: TRBV3-1/TRBV3-2

CDR3: CASRPSGLAGGPRYNEQFF
J: TRBJ2-1
V: TRBV19

CDR3: CASSPPLRGGYTF
J: TRBJ1-2
V: TRBV6-2/TRBV6-3

CDR3: CASGLIQSNTEAFF
J: TRBJ1-1
V: TRBV28

CDR3: CASSQGGSPYGYTF
J: TRBJ1-2
V: TRBV6-5

CDR3: CASSLGPAGDQPQHF
J: TRBJ1-5
V: TRBV5-6

CDR3: CASSLVRGNLNTEAFF
J: TRBJ1-1
V: TRBV7-8

CDR3: CASSPTSPQNTEAFF
J: TRBJ1-1
V: TRBV5-1

CDR3: CATSWGGRGTDTQYF
J: TRBJ2-3
V: TRBV24-1

CDR3: CASSQRTGDYGYTF
J: TRBJ1-2
V: TRBV4-3

CDR3: CASSLQGADTQYF
J: TRBJ2-3
V: TRBV11-3

CDR3: CASTTGDSNTEAFF
J: TRBJ1-1
V: TRBV6-5

CDR3: CASSLGRAYYGYTF
J: TRBJ1-2
V: TRBV27

CDR3: CASSLLGQPQHF
J: TRBJ1-5
V: TRBV27